Detailed here is one T cell receptor (beta chain). The data were taken from a study of cytomegalovirus exposure and HLA in healthy donors. The germline CDR1 and CDR2 sequences are GTSNPN and SVGIG (reference sequence). The CDR3 extends over 13 amino acids. J gave up 7 bases and V 0 bases, and 2 bases lay outside the gene matches. It was with 60 Vbeta and 13 Jbeta primers that the PCR ran. Some clones are missing from TCRdb's copy, which holds only in-frame ones; the method was immunoSEQ multiplex PCR. The table has around 150,000 clones, 77% seen once; the top ten hold over 2.5%. V gene TRBV30 combines with J gene TRBJ1-2, with 10 bases fitting TRBD1. The clonotype comes from a woman in her forties in good health and CMV-seropositive. The sequenced sample consisted of PBMCs. The chain's CDR3 is CAWSVGDRGGYTF. CDR3 bases: TGTGCCTGGAGTGTAGGGGACAGGGGTGGCTACACCTTC.